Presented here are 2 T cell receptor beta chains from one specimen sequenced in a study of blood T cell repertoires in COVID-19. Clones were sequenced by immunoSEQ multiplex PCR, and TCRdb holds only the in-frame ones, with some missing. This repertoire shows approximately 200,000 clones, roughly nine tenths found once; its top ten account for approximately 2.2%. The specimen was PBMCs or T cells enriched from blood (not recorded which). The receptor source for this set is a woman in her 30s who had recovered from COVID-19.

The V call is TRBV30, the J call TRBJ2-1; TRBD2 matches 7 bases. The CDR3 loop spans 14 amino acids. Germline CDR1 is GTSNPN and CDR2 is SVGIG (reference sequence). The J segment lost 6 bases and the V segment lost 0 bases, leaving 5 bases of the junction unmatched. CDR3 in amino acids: CAWSVGGSPNEQFF. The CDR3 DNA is TGTGCCTGGAGTGTAGGCGGGAGTCCCAATGAGCAGTTCTTC.

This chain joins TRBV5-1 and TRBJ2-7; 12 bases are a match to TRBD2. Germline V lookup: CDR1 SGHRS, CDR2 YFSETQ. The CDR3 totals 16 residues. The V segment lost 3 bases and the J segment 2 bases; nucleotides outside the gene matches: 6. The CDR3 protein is CASSSGGLAGTYEQYF. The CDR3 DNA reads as TGCGCCAGCAGCTCTGGAGGACTAGCGGGAACCTACGAGCAGTACTTC.